The TCR beta chain described here comes from a study of tumor-infiltrating lymphocytes in primary liver carcinoma. Study findings and constraints: Lesser overlap characterized tumor-adjacent and tumor-blood pairs relative to tumor region pairs. Tumors significantly exceeded blood in top-250-clone fraction (p = 0.039).

With regard to this clonotype: As yet, its antigen is unknown.

The authors made TCR beta cDNA from 500 ng total RNA with a constant-region primer. Slightly modified ARM-PCR served as the procedure for the TCR beta libraries. These libraries came from three rounds of nested multiplex PCR. Use of TRBV1-TRBV30 forward primers with a C-beta reverse primer characterized the first two PCR rounds, which lasted about 11 cycles each. TCRdb re-called the multiplex PCR reads through MiXCR, storing one row per CDR3 protein. The table lists about 100,000 distinct CDR3 sequences, 65% to 75% of them singletons, with roughly 12% in the top ten. Trimming took 6 bases from V and 5 from J, leaving 15 bases between them. CDR1 and CDR2 (germline): WSHSY, SAAADI. The CDR3 runs 14 residues. For each extraction, RNA and DNA were obtained together from about 20-30 mg of unsorted bulk tissue. Patients were chronically HBV-infected and treatment-naive.

The source is a woman aged 60-70 years with primary liver carcinoma and hepatitis B virus infection. J is TRBJ2-3 and V is TRBV10-2; maybe TRBD2 (6 bases). What was sequenced was liver tumor tissue from sampling region 2. Subset described: tumor region T2, inferior pole. The CDR3 loop reads CASSLGTGKDTQYF. DNA for the CDR3: TGCGCCAGCAGCCTCGGGACTGGTAAAGATACGCAGTATTTT.